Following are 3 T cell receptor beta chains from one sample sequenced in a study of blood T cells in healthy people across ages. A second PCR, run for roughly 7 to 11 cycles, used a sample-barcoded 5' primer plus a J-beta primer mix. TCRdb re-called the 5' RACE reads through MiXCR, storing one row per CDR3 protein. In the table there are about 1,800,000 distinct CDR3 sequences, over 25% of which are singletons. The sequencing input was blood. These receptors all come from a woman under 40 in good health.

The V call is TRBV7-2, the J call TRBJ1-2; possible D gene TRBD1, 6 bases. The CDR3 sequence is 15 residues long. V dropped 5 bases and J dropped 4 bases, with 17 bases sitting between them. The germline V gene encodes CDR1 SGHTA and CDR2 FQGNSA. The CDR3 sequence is CTSSGGGAPSYGYTF. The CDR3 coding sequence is TGTACCAGCAGCGGAGGGGGGGCCCCCTCCTATGGCTACACCTTC.

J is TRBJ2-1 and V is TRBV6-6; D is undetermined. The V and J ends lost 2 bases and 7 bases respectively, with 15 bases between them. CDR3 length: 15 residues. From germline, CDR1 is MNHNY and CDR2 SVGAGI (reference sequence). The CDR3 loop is CASSYQERLLNEQFF. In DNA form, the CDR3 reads TGTGCCAGCAGTTACCAAGAGCGACTTCTAAATGAGCAGTTCTTC.

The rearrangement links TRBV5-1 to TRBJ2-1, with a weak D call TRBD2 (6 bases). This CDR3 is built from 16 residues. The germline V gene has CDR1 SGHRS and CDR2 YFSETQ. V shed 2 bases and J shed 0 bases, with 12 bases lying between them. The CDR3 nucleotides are TGCGCCAGCAGCTTCCATAGGGACTTCTCCTACAATGAGCAGTTCTTC. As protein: CASSFHRDFSYNEQFF. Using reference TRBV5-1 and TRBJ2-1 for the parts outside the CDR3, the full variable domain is KAGVTQTPRYLIKTRGQQVTLSCSPISGHRSVSWYQQTPGQGLQFLFEYFSETQRNKGNFPGRFSGRQFSNSRSEMNVSTLELGDSALYLCASSFHRDFSYNEQFFGPGTRLTVL.